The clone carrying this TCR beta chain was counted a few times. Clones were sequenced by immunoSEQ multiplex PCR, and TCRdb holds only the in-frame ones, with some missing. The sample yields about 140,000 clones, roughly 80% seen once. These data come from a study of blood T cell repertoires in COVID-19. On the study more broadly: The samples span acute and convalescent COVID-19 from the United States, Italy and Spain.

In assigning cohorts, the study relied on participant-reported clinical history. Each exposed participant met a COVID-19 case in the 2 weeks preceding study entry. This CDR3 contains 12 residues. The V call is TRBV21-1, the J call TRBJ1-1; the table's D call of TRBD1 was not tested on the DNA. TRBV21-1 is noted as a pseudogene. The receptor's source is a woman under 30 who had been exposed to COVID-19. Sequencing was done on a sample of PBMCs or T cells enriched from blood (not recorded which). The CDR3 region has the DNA TGTGCCAGCGGGACAGGGGTCTCTGAAGCTTTCTTT. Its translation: CASGTGVSEAFF.